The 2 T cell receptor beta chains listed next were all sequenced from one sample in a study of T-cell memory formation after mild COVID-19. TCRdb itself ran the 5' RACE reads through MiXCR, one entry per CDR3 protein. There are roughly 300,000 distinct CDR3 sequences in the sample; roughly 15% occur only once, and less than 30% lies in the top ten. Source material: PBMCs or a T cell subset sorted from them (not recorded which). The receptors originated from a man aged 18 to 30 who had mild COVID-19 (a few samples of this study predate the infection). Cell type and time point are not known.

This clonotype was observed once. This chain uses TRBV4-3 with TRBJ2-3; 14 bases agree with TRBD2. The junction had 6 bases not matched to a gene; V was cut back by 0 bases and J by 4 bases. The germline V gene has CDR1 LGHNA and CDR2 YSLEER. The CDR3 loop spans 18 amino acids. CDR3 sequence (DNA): TGCGCCAGCAGCCAAGATCCCGGACTAGCGGGGGGTTCAGATACGCAGTATTTT. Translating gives CASSQDPGLAGGSDTQYF.

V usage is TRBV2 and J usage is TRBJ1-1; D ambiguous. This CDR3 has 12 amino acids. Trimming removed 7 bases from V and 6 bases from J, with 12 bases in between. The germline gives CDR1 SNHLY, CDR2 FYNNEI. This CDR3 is CASTPWEAEAFF. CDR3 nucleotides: TGTGCCAGCACGCCCTGGGAGGCTGAAGCTTTCTTT.